This T cell receptor beta chain stems from a study of T-cell memory formation after mild COVID-19. TCRdb analysed the 5' RACE reads with MiXCR anew, one entry per CDR3 protein. The sample consists of approximately 340,000 distinct CDR3 sequences, over 10% of them appearing once. The V gene's germline CDR1 is LGHNA and CDR2 YSLEER. This CDR3 comprises 16 residues. The V gene lost 0 bases and the J gene lost 4 bases, with 12 bases spanning the gap. Study-wide points: Pre-infection memory contained some responding clones, which suggested that cross-reactive memory had joined. The SARS-CoV-2 specificity of second-wave clones reaching peak at day 37 remained unverified. Largely, contracting CD4+ clones fell within CM and EM, and contracting CD8+ clones within EMRA.

This clonotype was counted a few times. The target antigen is unknown. The sample was PBMCs or a T cell subset sorted from them (not recorded which). This chain connects TRBV4-3 to TRBJ2-2, with D possibly being TRBD2 (7 bases). The receptor was isolated from a young man who had mild COVID-19 (a few samples of this study predate the infection). Cell type and time point are not known. The CDR3 here is CASSQERGRSTGELFF. Written as DNA, the CDR3 is TGCGCCAGCAGCCAAGAGCGGGGGCGTAGCACCGGGGAGCTGTTTTTT.